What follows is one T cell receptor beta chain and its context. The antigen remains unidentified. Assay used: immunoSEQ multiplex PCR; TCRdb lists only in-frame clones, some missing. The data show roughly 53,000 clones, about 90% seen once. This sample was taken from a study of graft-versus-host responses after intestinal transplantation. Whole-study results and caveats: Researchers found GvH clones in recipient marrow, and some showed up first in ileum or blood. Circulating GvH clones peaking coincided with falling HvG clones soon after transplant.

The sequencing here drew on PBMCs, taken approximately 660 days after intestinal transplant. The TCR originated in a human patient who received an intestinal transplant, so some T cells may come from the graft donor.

CDR3 region: CASRDGSGANVLTF. The CDR3 DNA sequence: TGTGCCAGCAGAGATGGCTCTGGGGCCAACGTCCTGACTTTC. V and J are TRBV2 and TRBJ2-6; D gene ambiguous. CDR3 length: 14 residues. Germline CDR1 is SNHLY and CDR2 is FYNNEI. Trimming left V 6 bases short and J 0 bases short, with 6 bases between.